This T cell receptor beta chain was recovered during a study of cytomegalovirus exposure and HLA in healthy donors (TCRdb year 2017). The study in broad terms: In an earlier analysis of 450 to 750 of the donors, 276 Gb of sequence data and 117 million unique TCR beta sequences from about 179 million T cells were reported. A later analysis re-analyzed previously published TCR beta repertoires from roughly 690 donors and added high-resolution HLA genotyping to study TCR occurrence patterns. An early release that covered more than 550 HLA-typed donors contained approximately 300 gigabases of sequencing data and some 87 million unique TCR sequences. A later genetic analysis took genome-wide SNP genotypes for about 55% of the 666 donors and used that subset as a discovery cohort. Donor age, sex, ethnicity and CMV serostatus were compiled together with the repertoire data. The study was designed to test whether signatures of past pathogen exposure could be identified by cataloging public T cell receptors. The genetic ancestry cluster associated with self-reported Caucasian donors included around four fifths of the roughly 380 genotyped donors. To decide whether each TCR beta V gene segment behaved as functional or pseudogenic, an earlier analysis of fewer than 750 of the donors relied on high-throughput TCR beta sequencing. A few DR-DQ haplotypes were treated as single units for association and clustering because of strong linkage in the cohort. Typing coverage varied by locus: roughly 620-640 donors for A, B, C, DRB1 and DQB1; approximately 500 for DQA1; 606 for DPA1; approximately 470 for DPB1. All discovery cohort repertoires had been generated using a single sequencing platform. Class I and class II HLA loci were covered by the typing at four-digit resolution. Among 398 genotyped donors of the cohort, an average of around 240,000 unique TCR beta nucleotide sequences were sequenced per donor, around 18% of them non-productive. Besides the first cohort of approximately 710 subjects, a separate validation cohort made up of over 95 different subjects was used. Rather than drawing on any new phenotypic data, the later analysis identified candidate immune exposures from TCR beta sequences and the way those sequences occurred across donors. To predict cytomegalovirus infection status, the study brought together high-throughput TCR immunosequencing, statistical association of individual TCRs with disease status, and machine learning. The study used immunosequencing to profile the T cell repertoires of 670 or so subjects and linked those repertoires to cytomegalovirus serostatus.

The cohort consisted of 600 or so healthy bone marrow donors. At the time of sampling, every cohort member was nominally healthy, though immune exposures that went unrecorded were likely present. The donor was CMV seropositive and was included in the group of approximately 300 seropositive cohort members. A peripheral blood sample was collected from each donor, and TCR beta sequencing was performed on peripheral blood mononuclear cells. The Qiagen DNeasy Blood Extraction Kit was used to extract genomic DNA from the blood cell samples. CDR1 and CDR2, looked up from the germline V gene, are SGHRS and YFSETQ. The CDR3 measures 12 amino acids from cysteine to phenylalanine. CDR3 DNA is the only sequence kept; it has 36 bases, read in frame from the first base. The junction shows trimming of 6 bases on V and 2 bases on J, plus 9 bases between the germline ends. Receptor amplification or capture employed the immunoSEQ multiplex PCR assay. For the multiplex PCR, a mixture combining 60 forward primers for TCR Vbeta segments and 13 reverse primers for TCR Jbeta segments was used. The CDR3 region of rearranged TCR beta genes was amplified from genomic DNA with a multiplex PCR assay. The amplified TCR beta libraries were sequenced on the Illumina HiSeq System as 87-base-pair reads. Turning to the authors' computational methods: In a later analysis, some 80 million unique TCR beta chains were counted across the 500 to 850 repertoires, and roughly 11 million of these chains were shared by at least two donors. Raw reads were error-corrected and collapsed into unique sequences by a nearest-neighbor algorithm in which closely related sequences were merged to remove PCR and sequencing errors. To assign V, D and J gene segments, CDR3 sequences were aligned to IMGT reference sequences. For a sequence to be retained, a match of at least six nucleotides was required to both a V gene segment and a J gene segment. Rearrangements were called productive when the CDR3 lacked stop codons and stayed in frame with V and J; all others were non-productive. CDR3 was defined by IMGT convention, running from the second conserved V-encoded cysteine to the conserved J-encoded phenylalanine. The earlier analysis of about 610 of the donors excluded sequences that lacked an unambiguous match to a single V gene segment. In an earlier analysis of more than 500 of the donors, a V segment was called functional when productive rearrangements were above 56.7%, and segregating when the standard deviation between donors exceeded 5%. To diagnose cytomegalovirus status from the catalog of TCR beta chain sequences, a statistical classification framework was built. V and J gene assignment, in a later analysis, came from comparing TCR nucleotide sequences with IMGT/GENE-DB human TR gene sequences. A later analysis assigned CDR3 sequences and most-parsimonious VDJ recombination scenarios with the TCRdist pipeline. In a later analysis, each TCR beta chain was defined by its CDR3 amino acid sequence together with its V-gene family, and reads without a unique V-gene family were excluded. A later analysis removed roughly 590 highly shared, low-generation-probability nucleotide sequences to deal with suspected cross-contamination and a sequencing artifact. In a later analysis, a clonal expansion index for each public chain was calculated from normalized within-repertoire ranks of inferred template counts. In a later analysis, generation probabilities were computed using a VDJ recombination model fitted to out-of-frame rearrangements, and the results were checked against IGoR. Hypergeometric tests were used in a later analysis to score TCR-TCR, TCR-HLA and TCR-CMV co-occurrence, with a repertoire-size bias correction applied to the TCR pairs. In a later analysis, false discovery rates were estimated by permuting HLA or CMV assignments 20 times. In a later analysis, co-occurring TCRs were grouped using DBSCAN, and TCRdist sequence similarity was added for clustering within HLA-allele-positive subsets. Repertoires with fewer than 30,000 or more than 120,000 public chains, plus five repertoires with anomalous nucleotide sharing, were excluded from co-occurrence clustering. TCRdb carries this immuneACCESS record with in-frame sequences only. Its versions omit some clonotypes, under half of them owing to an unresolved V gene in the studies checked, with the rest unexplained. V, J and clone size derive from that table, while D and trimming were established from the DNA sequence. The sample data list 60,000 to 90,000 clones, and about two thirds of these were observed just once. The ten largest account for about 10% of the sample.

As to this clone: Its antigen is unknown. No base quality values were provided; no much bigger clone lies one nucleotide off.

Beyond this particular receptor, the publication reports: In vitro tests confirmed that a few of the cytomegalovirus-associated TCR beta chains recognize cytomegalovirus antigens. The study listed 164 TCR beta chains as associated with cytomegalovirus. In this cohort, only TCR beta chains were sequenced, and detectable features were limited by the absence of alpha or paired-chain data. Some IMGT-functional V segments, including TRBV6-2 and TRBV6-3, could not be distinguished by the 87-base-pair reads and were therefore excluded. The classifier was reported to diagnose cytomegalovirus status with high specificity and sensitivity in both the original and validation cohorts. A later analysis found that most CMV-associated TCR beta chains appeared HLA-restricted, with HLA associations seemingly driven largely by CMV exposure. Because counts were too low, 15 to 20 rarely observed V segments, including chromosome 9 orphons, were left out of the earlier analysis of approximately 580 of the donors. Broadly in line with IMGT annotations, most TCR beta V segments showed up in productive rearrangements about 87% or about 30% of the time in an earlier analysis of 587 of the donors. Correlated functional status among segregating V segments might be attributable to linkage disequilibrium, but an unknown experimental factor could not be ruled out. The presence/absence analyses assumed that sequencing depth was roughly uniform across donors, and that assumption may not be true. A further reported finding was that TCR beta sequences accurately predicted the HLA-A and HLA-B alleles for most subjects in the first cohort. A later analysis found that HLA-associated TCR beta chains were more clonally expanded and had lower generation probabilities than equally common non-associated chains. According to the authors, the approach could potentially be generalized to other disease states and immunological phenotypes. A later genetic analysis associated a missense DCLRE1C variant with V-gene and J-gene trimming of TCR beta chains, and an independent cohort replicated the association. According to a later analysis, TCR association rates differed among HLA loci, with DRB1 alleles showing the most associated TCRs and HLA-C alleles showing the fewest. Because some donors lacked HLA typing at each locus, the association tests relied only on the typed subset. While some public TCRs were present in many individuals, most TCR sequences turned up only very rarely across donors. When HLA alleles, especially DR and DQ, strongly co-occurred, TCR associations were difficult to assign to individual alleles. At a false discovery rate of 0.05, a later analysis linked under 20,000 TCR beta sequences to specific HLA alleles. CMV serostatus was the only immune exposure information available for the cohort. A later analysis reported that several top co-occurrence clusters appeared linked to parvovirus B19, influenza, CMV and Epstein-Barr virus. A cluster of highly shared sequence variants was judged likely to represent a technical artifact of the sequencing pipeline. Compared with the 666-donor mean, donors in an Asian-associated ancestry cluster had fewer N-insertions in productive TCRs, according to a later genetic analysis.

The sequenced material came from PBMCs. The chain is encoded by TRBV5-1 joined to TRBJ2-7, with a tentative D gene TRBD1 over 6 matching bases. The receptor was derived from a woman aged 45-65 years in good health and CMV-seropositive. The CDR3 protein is CASKDSPYEQYF. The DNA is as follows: TGCGCCAGCAAGGACAGCCCCTACGAGCAGTACTTC. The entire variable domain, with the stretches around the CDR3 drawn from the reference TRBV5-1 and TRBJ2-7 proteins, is KAGVTQTPRYLIKTRGQQVTLSCSPISGHRSVSWYQQTPGQGLQFLFEYFSETQRNKGNFPGRFSGRQFSNSRSEMNVSTLELGDSALYLCASKDSPYEQYFGPGTRLTVT.